This T cell receptor beta chain was captured by sequencing in a study of cytomegalovirus exposure and HLA in healthy donors. PCR used 60 Vbeta primers and 13 Jbeta primers. Sequencing was performed with immunoSEQ multiplex PCR; in TCRdb, only in-frame clones are kept and a portion is missing. Of around 200,000 clones listed, over 75% are singletons. The germline CDR1 and CDR2 sequences are LGHNA and YSLEER. J lost 7 bases, V lost 2 bases, and 6 bases had no gene match. This CDR3 comprises 15 residues. The receptor's source is a middle-aged man in good health and CMV-seronegative. V and J are TRBV4-3 and TRBJ2-7; 12 nucleotides match TRBD1. Sequenced material: PBMCs. Here the CDR3 DNA reads TGCGCCAGCAGCCAAAGGGACAGGGGGCATGAGGAGCAGTACTTC. It specifies CASSQRDRGHEEQYF.